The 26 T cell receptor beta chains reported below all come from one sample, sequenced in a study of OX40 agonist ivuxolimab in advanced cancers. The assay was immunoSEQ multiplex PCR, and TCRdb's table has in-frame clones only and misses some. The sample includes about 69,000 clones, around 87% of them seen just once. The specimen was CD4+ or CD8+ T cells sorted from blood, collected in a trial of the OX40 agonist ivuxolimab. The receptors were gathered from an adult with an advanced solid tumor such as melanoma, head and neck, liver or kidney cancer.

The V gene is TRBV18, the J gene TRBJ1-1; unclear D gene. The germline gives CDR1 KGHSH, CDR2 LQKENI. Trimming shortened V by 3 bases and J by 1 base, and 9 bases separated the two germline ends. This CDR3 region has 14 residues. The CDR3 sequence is CASSPFQENTEAFF. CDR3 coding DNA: TGTGCCAGCTCACCTTTCCAGGAGAACACTGAAGCTTTCTTT.

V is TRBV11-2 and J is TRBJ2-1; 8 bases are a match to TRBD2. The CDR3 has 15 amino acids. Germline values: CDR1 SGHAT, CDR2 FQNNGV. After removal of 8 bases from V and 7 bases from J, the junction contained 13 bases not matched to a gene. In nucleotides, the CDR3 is TGTGCCAGCGGATTTTCAGCGGGAGTCAAGAATGAGCAGTTCTTC. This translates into CASGFSAGVKNEQFF.

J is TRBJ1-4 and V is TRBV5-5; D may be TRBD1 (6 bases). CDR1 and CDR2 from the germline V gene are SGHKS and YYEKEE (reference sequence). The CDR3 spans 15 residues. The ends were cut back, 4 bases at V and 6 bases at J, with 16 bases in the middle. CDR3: CASSQEAQGYEKLFF. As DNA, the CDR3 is TGTGCCAGCAGCCAAGAAGCACAGGGATATGAAAAACTGTTTTTT.

The CDR3 protein is CASSLGDRVGNTIYF. For the CDR3, the DNA is TGTGCCAGCAGCTTAGGAGACAGGGTGGGAAACACCATATATTTT. The gene calls are TRBV13 and TRBJ1-3; TRBD1 aligns across 7 bases. CDR3 length: 15 residues. Germline V gene lookup returns CDR1 PRHDT and CDR2 FYEKMQ (reference sequence). Trimming cost V 0 bases and J 4 bases; bases outside gene matches: 3.

DNA of the CDR3: TGTGCCAGCAGCTGGACAGAGCATGATGGCTACACCTTC. It is translated as CASSWTEHDGYTF. The gene calls are TRBV5-8 and TRBJ1-2, with a weak D call TRBD1 (6 bases). The V gene's germline CDR1 is SGHTS and CDR2 YDEGEE. CDR3 length equals 13 residues. Trimming pared 3 bases from V and 6 bases from J, leaving 12 bases between.

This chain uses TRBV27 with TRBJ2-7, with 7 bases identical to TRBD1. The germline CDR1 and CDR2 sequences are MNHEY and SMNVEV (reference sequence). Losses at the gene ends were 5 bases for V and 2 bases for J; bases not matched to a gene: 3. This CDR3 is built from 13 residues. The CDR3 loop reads CASSRDRAYEQYF. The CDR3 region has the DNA TGTGCCAGCAGTAGGGACAGAGCCTACGAGCAGTACTTC.

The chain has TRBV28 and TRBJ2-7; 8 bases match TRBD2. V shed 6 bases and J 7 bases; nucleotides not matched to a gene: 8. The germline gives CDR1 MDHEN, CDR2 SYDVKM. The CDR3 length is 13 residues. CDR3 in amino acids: CASSPGRAGEQYF. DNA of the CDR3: TGTGCCAGCAGCCCCGGGAGGGCGGGGGAGCAGTACTTC.

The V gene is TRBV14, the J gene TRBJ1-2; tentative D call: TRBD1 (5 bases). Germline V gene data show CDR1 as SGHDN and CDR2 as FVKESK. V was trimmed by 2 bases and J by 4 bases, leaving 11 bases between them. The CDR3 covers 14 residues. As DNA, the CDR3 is TGTGCCAGCAGCCAATGGTCAGGGCCCTATGGCTACACCTTC. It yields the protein CASSQWSGPYGYTF.

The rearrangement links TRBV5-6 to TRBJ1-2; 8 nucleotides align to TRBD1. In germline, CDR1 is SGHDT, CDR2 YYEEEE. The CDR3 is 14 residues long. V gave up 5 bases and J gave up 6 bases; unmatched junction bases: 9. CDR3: CASSGQGRGDGYTF. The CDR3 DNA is TGTGCCAGCAGTGGACAGGGACGAGGTGATGGCTACACCTTC.

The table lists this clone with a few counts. CDR3 loop: CSAPGGQTLAQYF. The CDR3 DNA reads as TGCAGCGCCCCGGGCGGCCAAACATTGGCCCAGTACTTC. The chain employs TRBV29-1 and TRBJ2-5; D gene unclear. Germline V gene data show CDR1 as SQVTM and CDR2 as ANQGSEA. V was clipped by 7 bases and J by 9 bases, with 21 bases between them. CDR3 length equals 13 residues.

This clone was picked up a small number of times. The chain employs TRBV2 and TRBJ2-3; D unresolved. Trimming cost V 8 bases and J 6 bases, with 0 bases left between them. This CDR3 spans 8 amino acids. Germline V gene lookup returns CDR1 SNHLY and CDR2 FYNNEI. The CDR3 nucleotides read TGTGCCAGCGATACGCAGTATTTT. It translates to CASDTQYF.

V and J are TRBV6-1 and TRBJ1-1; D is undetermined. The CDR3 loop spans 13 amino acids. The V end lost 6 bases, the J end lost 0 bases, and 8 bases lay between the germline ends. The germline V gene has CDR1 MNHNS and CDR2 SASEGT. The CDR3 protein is CASSITVNTEAFF. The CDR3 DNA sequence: TGTGCCAGCAGCATCACAGTGAACACTGAAGCTTTCTTT.

This CDR3 is CASSRALNTEAFF. Written as DNA, the CDR3 is TGTGCCAGCAGCCGCGCCCTGAACACTGAAGCTTTCTTT. The chain couples TRBV14 to TRBJ1-1; D not resolved. Germline CDR1 is SGHDN and CDR2 is FVKESK. V lost 4 bases and J 0 bases, leaving 6 bases between the germline ends. This CDR3 region has 13 residues. The entire variable domain, with the rest obtained from reference TRBV14 and TRBJ1-1, is as follows: EAGVTQFPSHSVIEKGQTVTLRCDPISGHDNLYWYRRVMGKEIKFLLHFVKESKQDESGMPNNRFLAERTGGTYSTLKVQPAELEDSGVYFCASSRALNTEAFFGQGTRLTVV.

In DNA, the CDR3 is TGTGCCAGCAGTGAACCAGGGGATATCACAGATACGCAGTATTTT. Protein: CASSEPGDITDTQYF. The chain joins TRBV6-1 to TRBJ2-3, with D maybe TRBD1 (6 bases). Between the trimmed V and J ends, which lost 2 bases and 2 bases, there was a span of 11 bases. Germline V gene sequence: CDR1 MNHNS, CDR2 SASEGT. The CDR3 spans 15 residues.

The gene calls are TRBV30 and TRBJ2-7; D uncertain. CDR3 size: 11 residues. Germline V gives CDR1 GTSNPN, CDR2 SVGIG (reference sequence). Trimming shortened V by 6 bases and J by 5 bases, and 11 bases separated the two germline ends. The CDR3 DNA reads TGTGCCTGCCCGCGTGGGAACGAGCAGTACTTC. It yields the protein CACPRGNEQYF. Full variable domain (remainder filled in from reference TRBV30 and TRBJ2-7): SQTIHQWPATLVQPVGSPLSLECTVEGTSNPNLYWYRQAAGRGLQLLFYSVGIGQISSEVPQNLSASRPQDRQFILSSKKLLLSDSGFYLCACPRGNEQYFGPGTRLTVT.

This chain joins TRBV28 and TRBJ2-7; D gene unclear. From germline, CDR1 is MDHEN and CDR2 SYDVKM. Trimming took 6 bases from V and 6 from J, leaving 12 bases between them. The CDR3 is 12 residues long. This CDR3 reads CASRTLQSEQYF. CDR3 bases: TGTGCCAGCAGAACCCTTCAGAGCGAGCAGTACTTC.

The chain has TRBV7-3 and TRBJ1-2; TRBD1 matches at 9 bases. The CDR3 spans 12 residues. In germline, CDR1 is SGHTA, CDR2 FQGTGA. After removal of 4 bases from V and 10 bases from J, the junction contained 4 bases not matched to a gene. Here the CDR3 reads CASSSGTGLYTF. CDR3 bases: TGTGCCAGCAGCTCCGGGACAGGGCTCTACACCTTC.

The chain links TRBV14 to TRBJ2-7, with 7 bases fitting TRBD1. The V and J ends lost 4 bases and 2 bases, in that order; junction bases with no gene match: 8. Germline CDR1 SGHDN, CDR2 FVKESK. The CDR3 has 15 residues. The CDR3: CASSLPGQGAYEQYF. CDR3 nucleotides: TGTGCCAGCAGCCTCCCCGGGCAGGGGGCCTACGAGCAGTACTTC.

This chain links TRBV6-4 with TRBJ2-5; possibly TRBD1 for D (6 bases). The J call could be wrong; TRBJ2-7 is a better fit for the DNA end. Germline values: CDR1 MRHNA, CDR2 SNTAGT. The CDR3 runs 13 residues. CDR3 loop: CASSPTGSGEQYF. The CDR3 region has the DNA TGTGCCAGCAGTCCTACAGGGTCGGGCGAGCAGTACTTC.

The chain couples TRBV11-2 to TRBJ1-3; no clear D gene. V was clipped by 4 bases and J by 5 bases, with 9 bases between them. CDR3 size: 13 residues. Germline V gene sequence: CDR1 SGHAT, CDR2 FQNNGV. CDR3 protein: CASSSQIRNTIYF. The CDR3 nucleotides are TGTGCCAGCAGCTCCCAGATCCGAAACACCATATATTTT.

CDR3 loop: CASRPGTGTNEQYF. DNA of the CDR3: TGTGCCAGCAGACCCGGGACAGGTACCAACGAGCAGTACTTC. The chain employs TRBV5-4 and TRBJ2-7, with TRBD1 matching over 8 bases. CDR1 is SGHNT, CDR2 YYREEE, per germline (reference sequence). The CDR3 is 14 amino acids. Germline trimming cut 5 bases from V and 5 bases from J; bases unmatched to any gene: 9.

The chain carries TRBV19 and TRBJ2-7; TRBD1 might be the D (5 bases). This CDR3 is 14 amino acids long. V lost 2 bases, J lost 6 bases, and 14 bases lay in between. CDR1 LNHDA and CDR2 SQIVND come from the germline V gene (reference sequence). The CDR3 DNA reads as TGTGCCAGTAGTATATGGGGCTCCCCCGGCGAGCAGTACTTC. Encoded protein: CASSIWGSPGEQYF.

The CDR3 DNA sequence: TGCGCCAGCAGCTTTTCGGAGGGGATCACCGAGCAGTACTTC. Translation: CASSFSEGITEQYF. The gene calls are TRBV5-1 and TRBJ2-7; D is possibly TRBD2 (6 bases). Trimming cost V 2 bases and J 6 bases, with 15 bases left between them. The V gene's germline CDR1 is SGHRS and CDR2 YFSETQ. The CDR3 totals 14 residues.

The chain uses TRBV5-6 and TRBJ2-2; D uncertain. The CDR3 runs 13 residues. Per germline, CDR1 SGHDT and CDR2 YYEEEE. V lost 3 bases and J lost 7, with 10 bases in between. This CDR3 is CASSSYWGGELFF. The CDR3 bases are TGTGCCAGCAGCTCTTACTGGGGCGGGGAGCTGTTTTTT.

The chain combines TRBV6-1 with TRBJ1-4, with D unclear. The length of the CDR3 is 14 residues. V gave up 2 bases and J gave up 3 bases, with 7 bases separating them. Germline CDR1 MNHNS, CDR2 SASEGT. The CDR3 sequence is CASSEYGPNEKLFF. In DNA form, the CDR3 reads TGTGCCAGCAGTGAATACGGGCCTAATGAAAAACTGTTTTTT.

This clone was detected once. The chain's CDR3 is CAWNSGLAGFDEQYF. The CDR3 DNA sequence: TGTGCCTGGAATAGTGGACTAGCGGGTTTCGACGAGCAGTACTTC. The rearrangement links TRBV30 to TRBJ2-7; TRBD2 agrees at 11 bases. The trim removed 4 bases at V and 5 bases at J, leaving 10 bases unmatched. The CDR3 length is 15 residues. The germline V gene encodes CDR1 GTSNPN and CDR2 SVGIG (reference sequence). The whole variable domain, remainder taken from reference TRBV30 and TRBJ2-7, is SQTIHQWPATLVQPVGSPLSLECTVEGTSNPNLYWYRQAAGRGLQLLFYSVGIGQISSEVPQNLSASRPQDRQFILSSKKLLLSDSGFYLCAWNSGLAGFDEQYFGPGTRLTVT.